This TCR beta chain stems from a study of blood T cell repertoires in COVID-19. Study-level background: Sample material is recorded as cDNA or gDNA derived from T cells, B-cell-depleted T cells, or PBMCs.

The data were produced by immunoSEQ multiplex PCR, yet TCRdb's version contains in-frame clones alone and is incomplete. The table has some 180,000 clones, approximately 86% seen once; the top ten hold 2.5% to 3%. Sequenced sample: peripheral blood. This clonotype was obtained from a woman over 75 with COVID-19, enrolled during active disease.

The CDR3 sequence is CASGLAGAGNTIYF. CDR3 nucleotide sequence: TGTGCTAGTGGTTTGGCAGGGGCAGGAAACACCATATATTTT. This chain uses TRBV12-5 with TRBJ1-3; D is perhaps TRBD1 (6 bases). CDR1 and CDR2 from the germline V gene are LGHNT and FRNRAP. Trimming stripped 1 base from V and 4 bases from J, with 8 bases between. The CDR3 consists of 14 residues.